This is a list of T cell receptor beta chains from one sample in a study of blood T cell repertoires in COVID-19. Method: immunoSEQ multiplex PCR; TCRdb's copy keeps in-frame clones and lacks some. The top ten hold 11% of the sample, which has approximately 160,000 clones, 81% seen once. The specimen sequenced was peripheral blood. These receptors all stem from a human donor in a cohort sampled during active COVID-19. Each CDR3 is given with its conserved first and last residue. The D gene is left open where the match is weak. Some rows have no size entry. The others give once, few or many, or a class for an expanded clone.

j_gene: TRBJ2-2; abundance: many; v_gene: TRBV4-3; d_gene: TRBD2; CDR3nt: TGCGCCAGCGGACTAATAGCGGGAGATACCGGGGAGCTGTTTTTT; CDR3aa: CASGLIAGDTGELFF
j_gene: TRBJ2-2; abundance: -; v_gene: TRBV24-1; d_gene: -; CDR3nt: TGTGCCACCAGTGATGGGGTAAGGGGCACCGGGGAGCTGTTTTTT; CDR3aa: CATSDGVRGTGELFF
j_gene: TRBJ2-7; abundance: -; v_gene: TRBV10-1; d_gene: -; CDR3nt: TGCGCCAGCAGTGAGTTGCGACTAGGCTACGAGCAGTACTTC; CDR3aa: CASSELRLGYEQYF
j_gene: TRBJ1-2; abundance: -; v_gene: TRBV6-1; d_gene: TRBD1; CDR3nt: TGTGCCAGCAGTGAGGGGACAGGGGAGCACTATGGCTACACCTTC; CDR3aa: CASSEGTGEHYGYTF
j_gene: TRBJ2-2; abundance: -; v_gene: TRBV7-6; d_gene: TRBD2; CDR3nt: TGTGCCAGCAGCTTGTCTTCATGGGGGAAACTAGCGGGTGCCGGGGAGCTGTTTTTT; CDR3aa: CASSLSSWGKLAGAGELFF
j_gene: TRBJ2-7; abundance: -; v_gene: TRBV27; d_gene: TRBD1; CDR3nt: TGTGCCAGCAGTGCCGGGGACAGGGGTATCGGCGAGCAGTACTTC; CDR3aa: CASSAGDRGIGEQYF
j_gene: TRBJ2-1; abundance: -; v_gene: TRBV19; d_gene: -; CDR3nt: TGTGCCAGTAGTAGCCCTCGGCCGGGGATGCATGAGCAGTTCTTC; CDR3aa: CASSSPRPGMHEQFF
j_gene: TRBJ2-2; abundance: -; v_gene: TRBV5-4; d_gene: -; CDR3nt: TGTGCCACCTCAAAGGATCCTGCGGACACCGGGGAGCTGTTTTTT; CDR3aa: CATSKDPADTGELFF
j_gene: TRBJ2-3; abundance: -; v_gene: TRBV11-2; d_gene: -; CDR3nt: TGTGCCAGCAGCTTACCAAGCACAGATACGCAGTATTTT; CDR3aa: CASSLPSTDTQYF
j_gene: TRBJ1-2; abundance: -; v_gene: TRBV3-1/TRBV3-2; d_gene: -; CDR3nt: TGTGCCAGCAGCCAAGTCATCGGAGACAGTTACTATGGCTACACCTTC; CDR3aa: CASSQVIGDSYYGYTF
j_gene: TRBJ2-2; abundance: -; v_gene: TRBV28; d_gene: -; CDR3nt: TGTGCCAGCAGGTCAGGGAATACCGGGGAGCTGTTTTTT; CDR3aa: CASRSGNTGELFF
j_gene: TRBJ2-1; abundance: -; v_gene: TRBV9; d_gene: -; CDR3nt: TGTGCCAGCAGCGTAGATCGGCTAGTCGATGAGCAGTTCTTC; CDR3aa: CASSVDRLVDEQFF
j_gene: TRBJ2-3; abundance: -; v_gene: TRBV7-2; d_gene: -; CDR3nt: TGTGCCAGCAGCTTAACGGGAATCACAGATACGCAGTATTTT; CDR3aa: CASSLTGITDTQYF
j_gene: TRBJ2-5; abundance: -; v_gene: TRBV14; d_gene: -; CDR3nt: TGTGCCAGCAGCCAAGATAGCACAGAGACCCAGTACTTC; CDR3aa: CASSQDSTETQYF
j_gene: TRBJ2-2; abundance: -; v_gene: TRBV19; d_gene: TRBD1; CDR3nt: TGTGCCAGTAGGGGAACAGGGGCCACCGGGGAGCTGTTTTTT; CDR3aa: CASRGTGATGELFF
j_gene: TRBJ2-5; abundance: -; v_gene: TRBV4-3; d_gene: TRBD1; CDR3nt: TGCGCCAGCAGCCCGGACAGGGGTCTGGAGACCCAGTACTTC; CDR3aa: CASSPDRGLETQYF
j_gene: TRBJ1-6; abundance: once; v_gene: TRBV9; d_gene: -; CDR3nt: TGTGCCAGCAGCGTAGCAGGGGAGGGATCACCCCTCCACTTT; CDR3aa: CASSVAGEGSPLHF
j_gene: TRBJ2-1; abundance: -; v_gene: TRBV7-2; d_gene: -; CDR3nt: TGTGCCAGCAGCTTACGGCGTCCCGGGAGTAGCTCCTACAATGAGCAGTTCTTC; CDR3aa: CASSLRRPGSSSYNEQFF
j_gene: TRBJ2-7; abundance: once; v_gene: TRBV5-8; d_gene: -; CDR3nt: TGTGCCAGCAGCTGGAGGGTAGGGAACGAGCAGTACTTC; CDR3aa: CASSWRVGNEQYF
j_gene: TRBJ1-6; abundance: -; v_gene: TRBV12-3/TRBV12-4; d_gene: -; CDR3nt: TGTGCCAGCAGTTCTGACAGGTTCCTTCCCCACTTT; CDR3aa: CASSSDRFLPHF
j_gene: TRBJ2-1; abundance: -; v_gene: TRBV24-1; d_gene: -; CDR3nt: TGTGCCACCAGTGATTCCGACCTGACTTACTACAATGAGCAGTTCTTC; CDR3aa: CATSDSDLTYYNEQFF
j_gene: TRBJ2-1; abundance: -; v_gene: TRBV11-3; d_gene: -; CDR3nt: TGTGCCAGCAGCTTAGACGGGGATAGCTCCTACAATGAGCAGTTCTTC; CDR3aa: CASSLDGDSSYNEQFF
j_gene: TRBJ2-7; abundance: -; v_gene: TRBV11-2; d_gene: -; CDR3nt: TGTGCCAGCAGCGACGACGGGAACTACGAGCAGTACTTC; CDR3aa: CASSDDGNYEQYF
j_gene: TRBJ1-2; abundance: -; v_gene: TRBV7-9; d_gene: -; CDR3nt: TGTGCCAGCAGCCGGAGTGCGGGGAGCGACTATGGCTACACCTTC; CDR3aa: CASSRSAGSDYGYTF
j_gene: TRBJ1-3; abundance: -; v_gene: TRBV10-2; d_gene: TRBD1; CDR3nt: TGCGCCAGCAACGACAGGGGGACGAGTGGAAACACCATATATTTT; CDR3aa: CASNDRGTSGNTIYF
j_gene: TRBJ2-7; abundance: -; v_gene: TRBV11-3; d_gene: TRBD2; CDR3nt: TGTGCCAGCAGCTTACTAGCGGGGGCCTCCTACGAGCAGTACTTC; CDR3aa: CASSLLAGASYEQYF
j_gene: TRBJ2-7; abundance: few; v_gene: TRBV7-2; d_gene: TRBD1; CDR3nt: TGTGCCAGCAGCACAACAGGGGGCAAGGTCGAGCAGTACTTC; CDR3aa: CASSTTGGKVEQYF
j_gene: TRBJ2-7; abundance: -; v_gene: TRBV12-3/TRBV12-4; d_gene: -; CDR3nt: TGTGCCAGCAACCCCGGGACTCCCTACGAGCAGTACTTC; CDR3aa: CASNPGTPYEQYF
j_gene: TRBJ1-6; abundance: once; v_gene: TRBV9; d_gene: -; CDR3nt: TGTGCCAGCAGCGTAGGAACCTTCTCAAACAGGGTCTCGGGATCACCCCTCCACTTT; CDR3aa: CASSVGTFSNRVSGSPLHF
j_gene: TRBJ2-1; abundance: -; v_gene: TRBV2; d_gene: -; CDR3nt: TGTGCCAGCAGCTTTCAGAAAATGTTGGATGAGCAGTTCTTC; CDR3aa: CASSFQKMLDEQFF
j_gene: TRBJ2-3; abundance: -; v_gene: TRBV27; d_gene: TRBD2; CDR3nt: TGTGCCAGCAGTGTCACTGAGCGGGGGGGCACAGATACGCAGTATTTT; CDR3aa: CASSVTERGGTDTQYF
j_gene: TRBJ2-3; abundance: -; v_gene: TRBV19; d_gene: TRBD2; CDR3nt: TGTGCCAGTAGACGATCCGGGACTAGCGGAACAGATACGCAGTATTTT; CDR3aa: CASRRSGTSGTDTQYF
j_gene: TRBJ1-1; abundance: -; v_gene: TRBV5-5; d_gene: -; CDR3nt: TGTGCCAGCAGCTTAGTAATGGGGGCTCTGAACACTGAAGCTTTCTTT; CDR3aa: CASSLVMGALNTEAFF
j_gene: TRBJ1-1; abundance: -; v_gene: TRBV6-6; d_gene: TRBD1; CDR3nt: TGTGCCAGCAGCCCCCTCGGGACAGGGGAGGCTTTCTTT; CDR3aa: CASSPLGTGEAFF
j_gene: TRBJ1-4; abundance: -; v_gene: TRBV2; d_gene: -; CDR3nt: TGTGCCAGCAGTGGGAGGCTGAGGAATACTGAAAAACTGTTTTTT; CDR3aa: CASSGRLRNTEKLFF
j_gene: TRBJ2-7; abundance: -; v_gene: TRBV29-1; d_gene: TRBD2; CDR3nt: TGCAGCGCCCGGGAGGTAGGCTACGAGCAGTACTTC; CDR3aa: CSAREVGYEQYF
j_gene: TRBJ2-7; abundance: -; v_gene: TRBV12-5; d_gene: TRBD1; CDR3nt: TGTGCTAGTGGTACGGGACAGTCCTACGAGCAGTACTTC; CDR3aa: CASGTGQSYEQYF
j_gene: TRBJ2-7; abundance: -; v_gene: TRBV7-9; d_gene: -; CDR3nt: TGTGCCAGCAGCTCCGCCGTGGGCCCTGGATCCGAGCAGTACTTC; CDR3aa: CASSSAVGPGSEQYF
j_gene: TRBJ1-2; abundance: -; v_gene: TRBV9; d_gene: TRBD1; CDR3nt: TGTGCCAGCGGGACAGCCCCGAACTATGGCTACACCTTC; CDR3aa: CASGTAPNYGYTF
j_gene: TRBJ1-4; abundance: -; v_gene: TRBV28; d_gene: -; CDR3nt: TGTGCCAGCACCCCGGGTCGGGGGTTCGGTGAAAAACTGTTTTTT; CDR3aa: CASTPGRGFGEKLFF
j_gene: TRBJ1-2; abundance: -; v_gene: TRBV28; d_gene: TRBD1; CDR3nt: TGTGCCAGCAGTTTATTTGGGGACAGGGGGTTTAATGGCTACACCTTC; CDR3aa: CASSLFGDRGFNGYTF
j_gene: TRBJ1-3; abundance: -; v_gene: TRBV7-6; d_gene: -; CDR3nt: TGTGCCAGCAGCCCAAGCATGAACTCTGGAAACACCATATATTTT; CDR3aa: CASSPSMNSGNTIYF